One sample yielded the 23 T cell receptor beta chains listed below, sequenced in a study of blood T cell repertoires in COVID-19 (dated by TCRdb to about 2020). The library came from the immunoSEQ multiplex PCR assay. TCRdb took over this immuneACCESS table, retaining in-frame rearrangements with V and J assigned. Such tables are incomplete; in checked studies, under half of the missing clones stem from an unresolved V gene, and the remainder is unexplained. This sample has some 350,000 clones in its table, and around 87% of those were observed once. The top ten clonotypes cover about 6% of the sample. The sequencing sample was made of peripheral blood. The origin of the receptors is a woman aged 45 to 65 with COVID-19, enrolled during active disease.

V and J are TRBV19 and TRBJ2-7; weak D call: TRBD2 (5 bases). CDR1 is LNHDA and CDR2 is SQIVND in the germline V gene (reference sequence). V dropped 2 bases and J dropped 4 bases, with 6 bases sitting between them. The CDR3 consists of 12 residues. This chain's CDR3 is CASSIRGYEQYF. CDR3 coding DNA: TGTGCCAGTAGTATACGGGGATACGAGCAGTACTTC.

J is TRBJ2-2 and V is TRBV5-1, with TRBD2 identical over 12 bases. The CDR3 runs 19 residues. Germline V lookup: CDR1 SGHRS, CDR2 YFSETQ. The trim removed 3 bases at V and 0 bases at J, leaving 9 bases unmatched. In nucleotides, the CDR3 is TGCGCCAGCAGCTCTGGACTAGGACTAGCGGGAACGAACACCGGGGAGCTGTTTTTT. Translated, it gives CASSSGLGLAGTNTGELFF. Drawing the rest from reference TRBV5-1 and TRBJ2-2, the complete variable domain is KAGVTQTPRYLIKTRGQQVTLSCSPISGHRSVSWYQQTPGQGLQFLFEYFSETQRNKGNFPGRFSGRQFSNSRSEMNVSTLELGDSALYLCASSSGLGLAGTNTGELFFGEGSRLTVL.

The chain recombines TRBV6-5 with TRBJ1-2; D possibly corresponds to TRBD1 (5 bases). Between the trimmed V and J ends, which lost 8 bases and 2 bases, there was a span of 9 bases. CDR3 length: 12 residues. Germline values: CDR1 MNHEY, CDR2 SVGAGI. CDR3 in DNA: TGTGCCAGCGCGGGGGGAAACTATGGCTACACCTTC. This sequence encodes CASAGGNYGYTF.

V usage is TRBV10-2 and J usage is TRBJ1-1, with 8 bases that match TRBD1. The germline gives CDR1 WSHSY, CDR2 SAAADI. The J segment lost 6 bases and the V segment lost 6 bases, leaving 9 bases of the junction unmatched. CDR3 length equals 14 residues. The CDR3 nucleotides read TGCGCCAGCAGACCCCAGGGGGCTCTAGCTGAAGCTTTCTTT. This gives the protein CASRPQGALAEAFF.

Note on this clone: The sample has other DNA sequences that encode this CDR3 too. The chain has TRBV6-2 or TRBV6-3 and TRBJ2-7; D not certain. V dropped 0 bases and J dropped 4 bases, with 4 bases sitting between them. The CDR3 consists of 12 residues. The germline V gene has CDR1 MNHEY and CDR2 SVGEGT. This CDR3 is CASSYSRYEQYF. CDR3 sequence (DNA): TGTGCCAGCAGTTACTCTCGTTACGAGCAGTACTTC.

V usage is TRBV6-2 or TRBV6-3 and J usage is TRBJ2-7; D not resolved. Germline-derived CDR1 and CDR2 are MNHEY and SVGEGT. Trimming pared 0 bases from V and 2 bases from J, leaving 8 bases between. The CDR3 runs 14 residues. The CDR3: CASSYSVHTYEQYF. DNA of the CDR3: TGTGCCAGCAGTTACTCTGTACATACCTACGAGCAGTACTTC.

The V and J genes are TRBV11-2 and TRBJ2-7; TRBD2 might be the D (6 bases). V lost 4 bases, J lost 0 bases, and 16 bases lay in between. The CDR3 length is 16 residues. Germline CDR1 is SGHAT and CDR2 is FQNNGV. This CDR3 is CASSSLDRRGSYEQYF. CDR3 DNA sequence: TGTGCCAGCAGCTCCCTCGATCGGCGGGGCTCCTACGAGCAGTACTTC.

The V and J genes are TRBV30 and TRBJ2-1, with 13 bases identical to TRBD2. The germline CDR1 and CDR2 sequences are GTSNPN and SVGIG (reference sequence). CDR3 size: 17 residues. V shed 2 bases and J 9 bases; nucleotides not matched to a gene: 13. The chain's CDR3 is CAWSSLQLAGGPIEQFF. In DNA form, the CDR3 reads TGTGCCTGGAGTTCTTTACAACTAGCGGGAGGGCCGATTGAGCAGTTCTTC. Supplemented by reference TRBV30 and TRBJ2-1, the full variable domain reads SQTIHQWPATLVQPVGSPLSLECTVEGTSNPNLYWYRQAAGRGLQLLFYSVGIGQISSEVPQNLSASRPQDRQFILSSKKLLLSDSGFYLCAWSSLQLAGGPIEQFFGPGTRLTVL.

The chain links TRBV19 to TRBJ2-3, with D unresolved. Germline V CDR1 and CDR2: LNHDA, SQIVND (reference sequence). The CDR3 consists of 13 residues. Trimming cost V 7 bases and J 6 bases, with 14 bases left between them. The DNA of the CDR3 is TGTGCCAGTAATGACGGATCCAGGGATACGCAGTATTTT. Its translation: CASNDGSRDTQYF. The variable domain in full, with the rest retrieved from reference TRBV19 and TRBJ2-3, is DGGITQSPKYLFRKEGQNVTLSCEQNLNHDAMYWYRQDPGQGLRLIYYSQIVNDFQKGDIAEGYSVSREKKESFPLTVTSAQKNPTAFYLCASNDGSRDTQYFGPGTRLTVL.

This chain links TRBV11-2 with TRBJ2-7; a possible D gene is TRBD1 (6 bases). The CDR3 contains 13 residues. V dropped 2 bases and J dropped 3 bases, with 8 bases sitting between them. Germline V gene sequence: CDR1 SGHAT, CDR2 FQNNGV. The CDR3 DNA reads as TGTGCCAGCAGCTTATCAGGGGTCTACGAGCAGTACTTC. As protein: CASSLSGVYEQYF.

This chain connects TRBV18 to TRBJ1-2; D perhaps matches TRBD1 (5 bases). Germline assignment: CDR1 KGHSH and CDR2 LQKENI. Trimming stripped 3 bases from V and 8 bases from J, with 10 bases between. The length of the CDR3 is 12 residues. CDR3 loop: CASSPDNQGYTF. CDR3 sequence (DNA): TGTGCCAGCTCACCGGACAATCAGGGCTACACCTTC.

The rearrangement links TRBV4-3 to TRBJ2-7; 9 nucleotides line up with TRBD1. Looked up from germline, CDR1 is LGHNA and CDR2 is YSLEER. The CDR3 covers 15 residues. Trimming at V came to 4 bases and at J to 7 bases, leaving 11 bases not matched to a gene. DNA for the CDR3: TGCGCCAGCAGCCTTGTATGGACAGGGGAAGGGGAGCAGTACTTC. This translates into CASSLVWTGEGEQYF.

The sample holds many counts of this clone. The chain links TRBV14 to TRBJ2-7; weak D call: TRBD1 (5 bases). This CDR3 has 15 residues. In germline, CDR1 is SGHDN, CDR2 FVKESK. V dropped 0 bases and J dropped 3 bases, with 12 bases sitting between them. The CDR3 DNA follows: TGTGCCAGCAGCCAAGAAGGGGCGCATATCTACGAGCAGTACTTC. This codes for CASSQEGAHIYEQYF. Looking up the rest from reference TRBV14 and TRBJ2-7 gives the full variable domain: EAGVTQFPSHSVIEKGQTVTLRCDPISGHDNLYWYRRVMGKEIKFLLHFVKESKQDESGMPNNRFLAERTGGTYSTLKVQPAELEDSGVYFCASSQEGAHIYEQYFGPGTRLTVT.

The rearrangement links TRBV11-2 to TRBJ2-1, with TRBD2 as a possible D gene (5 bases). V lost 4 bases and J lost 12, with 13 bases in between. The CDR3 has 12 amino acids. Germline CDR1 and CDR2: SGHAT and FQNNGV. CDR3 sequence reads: CASSSEGLGQFF. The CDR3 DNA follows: TGTGCCAGCAGCTCCGAGGGTTTGGGGCAGTTCTTC.

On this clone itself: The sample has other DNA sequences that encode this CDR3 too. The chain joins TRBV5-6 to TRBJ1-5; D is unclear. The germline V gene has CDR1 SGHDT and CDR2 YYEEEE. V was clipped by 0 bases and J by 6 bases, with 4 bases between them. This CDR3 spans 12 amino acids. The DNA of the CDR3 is TGTGCCAGCAGCTTGGCCGGTCAGCCCCAGCATTTT. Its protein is CASSLAGQPQHF.

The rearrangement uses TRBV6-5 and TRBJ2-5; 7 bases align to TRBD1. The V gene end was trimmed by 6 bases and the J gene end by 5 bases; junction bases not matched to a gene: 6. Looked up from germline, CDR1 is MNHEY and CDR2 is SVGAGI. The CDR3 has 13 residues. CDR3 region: CASRLTGRETQYF. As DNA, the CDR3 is TGTGCCAGCAGACTGACAGGGCGGGAGACCCAGTACTTC.

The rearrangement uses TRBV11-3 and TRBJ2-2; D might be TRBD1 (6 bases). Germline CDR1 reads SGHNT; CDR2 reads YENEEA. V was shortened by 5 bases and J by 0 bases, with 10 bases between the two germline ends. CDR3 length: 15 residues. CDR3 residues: CASSPGTTNTGELFF. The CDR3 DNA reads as TGTGCCAGCAGCCCCGGGACAACGAACACCGGGGAGCTGTTTTTT.

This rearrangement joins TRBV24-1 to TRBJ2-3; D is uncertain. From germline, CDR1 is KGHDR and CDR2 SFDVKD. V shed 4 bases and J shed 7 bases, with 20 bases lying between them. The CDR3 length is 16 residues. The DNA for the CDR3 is TGTGCCACCAGTGACCGCTTAAACCCCCCCGGGTATACGCAGTATTTT. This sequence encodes CATSDRLNPPGYTQYF.

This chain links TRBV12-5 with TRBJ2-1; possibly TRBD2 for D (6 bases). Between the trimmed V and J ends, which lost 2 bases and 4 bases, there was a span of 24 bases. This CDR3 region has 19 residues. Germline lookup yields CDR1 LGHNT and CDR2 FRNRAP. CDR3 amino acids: CASGLTRDGRRVGYNEQFF. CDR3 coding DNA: TGTGCTAGTGGTTTGACACGGGACGGGAGAAGGGTAGGGTACAATGAGCAGTTCTTC.

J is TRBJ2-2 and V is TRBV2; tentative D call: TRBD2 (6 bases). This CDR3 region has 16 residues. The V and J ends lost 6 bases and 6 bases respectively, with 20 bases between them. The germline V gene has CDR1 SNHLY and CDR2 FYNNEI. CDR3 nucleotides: TGTGCCAGCAGGCCAGGGAGGCTAGCAAAATCCGGGGAGCTGTTTTTT. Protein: CASRPGRLAKSGELFF.

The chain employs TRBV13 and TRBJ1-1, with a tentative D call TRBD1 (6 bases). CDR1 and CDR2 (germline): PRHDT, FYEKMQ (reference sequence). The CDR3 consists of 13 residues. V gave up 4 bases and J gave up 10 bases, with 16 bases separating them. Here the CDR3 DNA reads TGTGCCAGCAGCTCCCCCTCCACAGGGTCAGCTTTCTTT. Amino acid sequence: CASSSPSTGSAFF.

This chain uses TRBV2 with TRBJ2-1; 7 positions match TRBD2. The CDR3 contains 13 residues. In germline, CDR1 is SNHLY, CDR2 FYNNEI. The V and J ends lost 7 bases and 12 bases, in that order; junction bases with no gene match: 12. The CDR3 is CASKVLAVGGQFF. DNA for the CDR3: TGTGCCAGCAAAGTTCTAGCGGTCGGGGGGCAGTTCTTC.

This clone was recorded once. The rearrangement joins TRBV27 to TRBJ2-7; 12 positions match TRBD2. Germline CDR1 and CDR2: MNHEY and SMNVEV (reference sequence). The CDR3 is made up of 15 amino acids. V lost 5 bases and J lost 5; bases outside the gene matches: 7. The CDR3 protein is CASSALAGGSHEQYF. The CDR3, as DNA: TGTGCCAGCAGTGCCCTAGCGGGAGGGTCCCACGAGCAGTACTTC.